The source of this T cell receptor beta chain is a study of cytomegalovirus exposure and HLA in healthy donors. PCR amplification relied on 60 Vbeta primers (plus 13 Jbeta primers). Measured with immunoSEQ multiplex PCR; TCRdb has only the in-frame clones, and not every one. The sample lists roughly 99,000 clones; roughly three quarters were seen once. Deletions cut 2 bases from V and 6 bases from J, with 8 bases between. Germline CDR1 and CDR2: SGHRS and YFSETQ. The CDR3 runs to 13 residues. This TCR was recovered from a male donor in good health and CMV-seropositive. Sequenced material: PBMCs. The genes are TRBV5-1 and TRBJ1-4; D might be TRBD1 (5 bases). This CDR3 is CASSFRGDEKLFF. The CDR3 DNA reads as TGCGCCAGCAGCTTTAGGGGTGATGAAAAACTGTTTTTT.